These 3 T cell receptor beta chains came from one sample sequenced in a study of shared clonotypes between healthy human individuals. The repertoire was sequenced with immunoSEQ multiplex PCR; TCRdb's copy has only in-frame clones and lacks some. The sample holds 2.3 million or so clones, 85% to 95% seen once. The sample consisted of naive CD4+ T cells from PBMCs. This sample's subset: CD45RA+ positively selected. The receptors stem from a man between 18 and 35 years old in good health. Some clones in this sample may be carry-over from other donors' samples.

This clone was recorded once. The rearrangement links TRBV19 to TRBJ1-1; the match to TRBD1 covers 10 bases. CDR3 length: 14 amino acids. Germline lookup yields CDR1 LNHDA and CDR2 SQIVND (reference sequence). With V trimmed by 5 bases and J by 7 bases, 7 bases remained unmatched. CDR3 amino acids: CASSYRTGGFEAFF. CDR3 DNA sequence: TGTGCCAGTAGTTATCGGACAGGGGGTTTTGAAGCTTTCTTT.

The genes are TRBV7-8 and TRBJ2-5, with D perhaps being TRBD1 or TRBD2 (5 bases each). V was clipped by 5 bases and J by 3 bases, with 13 bases between them. Germline V gene data show CDR1 as SGHVS and CDR2 as FQNEAQ. This CDR3 spans 14 amino acids. CDR3 DNA: TGTGCCAGCAGCACAGGAGGCAGAAAAGAGACCCAGTACTTC. Translation: CASSTGGRKETQYF.

This chain uses TRBV5-5 with TRBJ2-7, with D perhaps TRBD1 or TRBD2 (5 bases each). Trimming took off 2 bases at V and 5 bases at J, with 23 bases between the two ends. The CDR3 is 17 residues long. Germline V gene data show CDR1 as SGHKS and CDR2 as YYEKEE (reference sequence). CDR3: CASSFSPGHRASDEQYF. As DNA, the CDR3 is TGTGCCAGCAGCTTCTCCCCGGGGCATCGGGCTTCGGACGAGCAGTACTTC.